What follows is one T cell receptor (beta chain) and its context. The data were taken from a study of T cells after yellow fever vaccination. CDR3 size: 15 residues. CDR1 is SGHRS, CDR2 YFSETQ, per germline. After removal of 0 bases from V and 4 bases from J, the junction contained 3 bases not matched to a gene. From the 5' RACE reads, TCRdb called clonotypes with MiXCR, one entry per CDR3 protein. The sample lists fewer than 500,000 distinct CDR3 sequences, around 19% occurring once. This TCR was recovered from a man aged 18 to 30 who received the YFV17D yellow fever vaccine. V is TRBV5-1 and J is TRBJ2-3; TRBD2 matches at 9 bases. The specimen was PBMCs, collected before the yellow fever booster vaccination. The DNA for the CDR3 is TGCGCCAGCAGCTTGGTGGGACTAGCTTCAGATACGCAGTATTTT. It yields the protein CASSLVGLASDTQYF.